One sample yielded the 18 T cell receptor beta chains listed below, sequenced in a study of long-term antiretroviral therapy in people with HIV. Run at survey level, the immunoSEQ assay was version v3.0. Using immunoSEQ multiplex PCR, the repertoire was profiled, and TCRdb retains in-frame clones only, with some absent. Here the sample spans roughly 30,000 clones, around 84% being singletons. The source was unsorted PBMCs, collected 0.8 years after starting antiretroviral therapy. These receptor sequences come from a woman in her thirties with HIV.

The chain is built from TRBV5-1 and TRBJ2-1, with 10 bases aligning to TRBD2. With V trimmed by 7 bases and J by 9 bases, 13 bases remained unmatched. The CDR3 has 15 residues. Germline V gene data show CDR1 as SGHRS and CDR2 as YFSETQ. The CDR3 bases are TGCGCCAGCGAGAAGCGGGGGGGTCAAGCCGGTGAGCAGTTCTTC. It encodes CASEKRGGQAGEQFF.

This chain uses TRBV6-1 with TRBJ1-5; tentative D call: TRBD1 (5 bases). Deletions cut 6 bases from V and 0 bases from J, with 12 bases between. The CDR3 totals 15 residues. Germline V gene data show CDR1 as MNHNS and CDR2 as SASEGT. CDR3 in amino acids: CASRPGRNSNQPQHF. CDR3 bases: TGTGCCAGCAGGCCGGGACGGAATAGCAATCAGCCCCAGCATTTT.

The rearrangement uses TRBV5-6 and TRBJ2-2; D perhaps matches TRBD1 (6 bases). Trimming removed 5 bases at V and 2 bases at J, with 13 bases between. The length of the CDR3 is 15 residues. Germline-derived CDR1 and CDR2 are SGHDT and YYEEEE. The CDR3 region has the DNA TGTGCCAGCAGGGGGGACAACGTCAACACCGGGGAGCTGTTTTTT. Translating it yields CASRGDNVNTGELFF.

V is TRBV14 and J is TRBJ1-1; D remains ambiguous. Germline CDR1 and CDR2: SGHDN and FVKESK. The V end was cut by 3 bases, the J end by 11 bases, with 13 bases between. There are 12 residues in the CDR3. As DNA, the CDR3 is TGTGCCAGCAGCCAGTCGGGAATTGAGGCTTTCTTT. Protein: CASSQSGIEAFF.

This chain links TRBV5-5 with TRBJ2-6; TRBD1 aligns across 10 bases. CDR3 length: 19 amino acids. From germline, CDR1 is SGHKS and CDR2 YYEKEE (reference sequence). Trimming removed 4 bases from V and 2 bases from J; junction bases left unmatched: 12. This chain's CDR3 is CASSLPGTGDTPGANVLTF. CDR3 sequence (DNA): TGTGCCAGCAGCCTACCCGGGACAGGGGATACCCCTGGGGCCAACGTCCTGACTTTC.

V and J are TRBV7-2 and TRBJ2-3; no firm D call. The CDR3 extends over 14 amino acids. Germline V gene sequence: CDR1 SGHTA, CDR2 FQGNSA. V was trimmed by 0 bases and J by 4 bases, leaving 8 bases between them. The CDR3 is CASSLANRADTQYF. CDR3 coding DNA: TGTGCCAGCAGCTTAGCTAACAGAGCAGATACGCAGTATTTT.

The V call is TRBV6-1, the J call TRBJ1-5; D not certain. The CDR3 runs 12 residues. Per germline, CDR1 MNHNS and CDR2 SASEGT. V was trimmed by 2 bases and J by 5 bases, leaving 4 bases between them. Written as DNA, the CDR3 is TGTGCCAGCAGTGAAAGGCATCAGCCCCAGCATTTT. As protein: CASSERHQPQHF.

This clone was found once. CDR3: CAWSVLGQGIIAFF. In DNA form, the CDR3 reads TGTGCCTGGAGTGTACTTGGACAGGGGATAATAGCTTTCTTT. This sequence joins TRBV30 and TRBJ1-1, with TRBD1 matching over 9 bases. CDR1 and CDR2 (germline): GTSNPN, SVGIG (reference sequence). With V trimmed by 0 bases and J by 10 bases, 9 bases remained unmatched. The CDR3 runs 14 residues.

The chain has TRBV5-4 and TRBJ2-3; 9 bases fit TRBD2. CDR3 length: 13 amino acids. In germline, CDR1 is SGHNT, CDR2 YYREEE (reference sequence). V trimming: 6 bases; J trimming: 4 bases; junction bases outside the gene matches: 3. CDR3 amino acids: CASTRGGADTQYF. CDR3 nucleotides: TGTGCCAGCACGCGGGGGGGGGCAGATACGCAGTATTTT. Full variable domain (outside the CDR3, taken from reference TRBV5-4 and TRBJ2-3): ETGVTQSPTHLIKTRGQQVTLRCSSQSGHNTVSWYQQALGQGPQFIFQYYREEENGRGNFPPRFSGLQFPNYSSELNVNALELDDSALYLCASTRGGADTQYFGPGTRLTVL.

The V gene is TRBV18, the J gene TRBJ2-1, with 7 bases aligning to TRBD2. The V segment lost 6 bases and the J segment 5 bases; nucleotides outside the gene matches: 13. Germline CDR1 reads KGHSH; CDR2 reads LQKENI. The CDR3 loop spans 16 amino acids. In nucleotides, the CDR3 is TGTGCCAGCTCGGTAATCACGGGGGAGGGGAACAATGAGCAGTTCTTC. It is translated as CASSVITGEGNNEQFF.

The rearrangement joins TRBV5-1 to TRBJ1-2; 7 bases fit TRBD1. The V gene end was trimmed by 0 bases and the J gene end by 0 bases; junction bases not matched to a gene: 5. Germline CDR1 reads SGHRS; CDR2 reads YFSETQ. This CDR3 has 16 residues. CDR3 region: CASSLGSGTANYGYTF. The DNA of the CDR3 is TGCGCCAGCAGCTTGGGATCCGGGACAGCTAACTATGGCTACACCTTC.

This clone has a single count. The CDR3 sequence: CAWSQISGNTIYF. The CDR3 DNA reads TGTGCCTGGAGTCAGATCTCTGGAAACACCATATATTTT. This sequence joins TRBV30 and TRBJ1-3; D call uncertain. This CDR3 comprises 13 residues. Germline loops: CDR1 GTSNPN, CDR2 SVGIG (reference sequence). The germline V and J ends were trimmed by 2 bases and 0 bases, with 5 bases remaining between them.

This chain connects TRBV9 to TRBJ2-3; 11 nucleotides align to TRBD2. Trimming cost V 0 bases and J 5 bases; bases outside gene matches: 5. There are 16 residues in the CDR3. Germline lookup yields CDR1 SGDLS and CDR2 YYNGEE. CDR3 sequence: CASSVVAGGQVDTQYF. CDR3 DNA sequence: TGTGCCAGCAGCGTAGTAGCGGGGGGGCAGGTAGATACGCAGTATTTT.

Only one count was recorded for this clone. The gene calls are TRBV10-3 and TRBJ1-2; D is unresolved. This CDR3 has 13 amino acids. CDR1 and CDR2 from the germline V gene are ENHRY and SYGVKD. V was pared by 10 bases and J by 1 base, with 13 bases between. DNA of the CDR3: TGTGCCACCGGACGAGGAAGTAACTATGGCTACACCTTC. Protein: CATGRGSNYGYTF.

This clone qualifies as medium-sized. This chain uses TRBV7-9 with TRBJ2-2, with D perhaps being TRBD1 or TRBD2 (5 bases each). V was cut by 4 bases and J by 5 bases, with 14 bases left in between. The germline V gene has CDR1 SEHNR and CDR2 FQNEAQ (reference sequence). CDR3 length equals 15 residues. The CDR3 sequence: CASSSVRGRTGELFF. The CDR3 DNA is TGTGCCAGCAGCTCCGTGAGGGGTCGGACCGGGGAGCTGTTTTTT.

The chain recombines TRBV4-1 with TRBJ2-2; unclear D gene. Between the trimmed V and J ends, which lost 4 bases and 1 base, there was a span of 7 bases. CDR1 and CDR2 from the germline V gene are MGHRA and YSYEKL. This CDR3 is built from 14 residues. The CDR3 DNA sequence: TGCGCCAGCAGCCCCGGCGGGAACACCGGGGAGCTGTTTTTT. Its protein is CASSPGGNTGELFF.

This sequence joins TRBV30 and TRBJ1-2; TRBD1 matches at 7 bases. Germline loops: CDR1 GTSNPN, CDR2 SVGIG (reference sequence). After removal of 3 bases from V and 4 bases from J, the junction contained 2 bases not matched to a gene. The CDR3 runs to 12 residues. Written as DNA, the CDR3 is TGTGCCTGGAGGACAGGGATCTATGGCTACACCTTC. Translation: CAWRTGIYGYTF. The whole variable domain, remainder taken from reference TRBV30 and TRBJ1-2, is SQTIHQWPATLVQPVGSPLSLECTVEGTSNPNLYWYRQAAGRGLQLLFYSVGIGQISSEVPQNLSASRPQDRQFILSSKKLLLSDSGFYLCAWRTGIYGYTFGSGTRLTVV.

The chain carries TRBV5-1 and TRBJ1-1, with D uncertain. Trimming took off 0 bases at V and 3 bases at J, with 15 bases between the two ends. CDR1 SGHRS and CDR2 YFSETQ come from the germline V gene. The CDR3 has 16 amino acids. CDR3: CASSLVGSKWDTEAFF. CDR3 sequence (DNA): TGCGCCAGCAGCTTGGTAGGATCCAAATGGGACACTGAAGCTTTCTTT.